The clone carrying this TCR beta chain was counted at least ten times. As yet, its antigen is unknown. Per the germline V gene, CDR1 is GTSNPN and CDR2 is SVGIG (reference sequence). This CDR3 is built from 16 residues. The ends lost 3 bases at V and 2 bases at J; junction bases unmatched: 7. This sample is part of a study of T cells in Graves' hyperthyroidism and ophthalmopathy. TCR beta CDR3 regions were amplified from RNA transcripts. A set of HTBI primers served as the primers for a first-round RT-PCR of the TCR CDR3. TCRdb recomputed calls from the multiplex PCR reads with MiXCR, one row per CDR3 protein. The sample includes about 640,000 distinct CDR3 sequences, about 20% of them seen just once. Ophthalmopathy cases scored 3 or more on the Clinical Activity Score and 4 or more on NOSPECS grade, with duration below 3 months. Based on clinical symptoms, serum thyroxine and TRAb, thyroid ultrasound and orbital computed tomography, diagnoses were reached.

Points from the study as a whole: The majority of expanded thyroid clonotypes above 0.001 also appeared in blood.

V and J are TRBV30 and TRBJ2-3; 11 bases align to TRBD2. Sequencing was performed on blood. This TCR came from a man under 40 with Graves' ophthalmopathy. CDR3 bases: TGTGCCTGGAGGCTCCGACTAGCGGGACACACAGATACGCAGTATTTT. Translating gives CAWRLRLAGHTDTQYF. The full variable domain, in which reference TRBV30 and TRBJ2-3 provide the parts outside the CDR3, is SQTIHQWPATLVQPVGSPLSLECTVEGTSNPNLYWYRQAAGRGLQLLFYSVGIGQISSEVPQNLSASRPQDRQFILSSKKLLLSDSGFYLCAWRLRLAGHTDTQYFGPGTRLTVL.